The entry below gives a single T cell receptor (beta chain) sequence along with its context. The data were produced by immunoSEQ multiplex PCR, yet TCRdb's version contains in-frame clones alone and is incomplete. The data contain under 200,000 clones, 80% to 90% of them singletons. The sample originates from a study of blood T cell repertoires in COVID-19. The Seattle site enrolled patients during active infection and followed them longitudinally. This CDR3 spans 16 amino acids. Germline lookup yields CDR1 MDHEN and CDR2 SYDVKM. The V gene end was trimmed by 3 bases and the J gene end by 4 bases; junction bases not matched to a gene: 6.

The sequence came from a woman older than 75 with COVID-19, enrolled during active disease. Sequenced: peripheral blood. The rearrangement joins TRBV28 to TRBJ1-2; 12 bases fit TRBD1. Here the CDR3 reads CASSFWDRGLSYGYTF. In DNA form, the CDR3 reads TGTGCCAGCAGTTTTTGGGACAGGGGGCTCAGCTATGGCTACACCTTC.